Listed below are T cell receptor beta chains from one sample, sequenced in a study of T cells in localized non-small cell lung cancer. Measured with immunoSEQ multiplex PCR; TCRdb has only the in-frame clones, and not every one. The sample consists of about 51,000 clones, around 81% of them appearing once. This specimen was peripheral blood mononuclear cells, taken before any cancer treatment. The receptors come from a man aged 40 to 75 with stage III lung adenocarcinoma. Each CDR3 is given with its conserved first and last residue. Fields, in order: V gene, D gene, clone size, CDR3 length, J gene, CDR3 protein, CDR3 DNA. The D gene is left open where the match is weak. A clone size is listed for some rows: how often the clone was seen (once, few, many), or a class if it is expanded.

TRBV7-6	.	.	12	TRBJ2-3	CASSLYADTQYF	TGTGCCAGCAGCTTATACGCAGATACGCAGTATTTT
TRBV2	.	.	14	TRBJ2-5	CARSLGGGKETQYF	TGTGCCAGGTCCCTAGGAGGGGGAAAAGAGACCCAGTACTTC
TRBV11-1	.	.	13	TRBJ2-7	CASSLSNSYEQYF	TGTGCCAGCAGCTTAAGTAACAGCTACGAGCAGTACTTC
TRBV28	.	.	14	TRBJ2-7	CASNARDPIYEQYF	TGTGCCAGCAATGCCCGGGATCCGATCTACGAGCAGTACTTC
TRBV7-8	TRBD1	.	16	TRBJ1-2	CASSLIQQGGEDGYTF	TGTGCCAGCAGCTTAATTCAACAGGGGGGCGAAGATGGCTACACCTTC
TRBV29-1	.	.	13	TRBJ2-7	CSVHKQGSGEQYF	TGCAGCGTGCACAAACAGGGTTCGGGTGAGCAGTACTTC
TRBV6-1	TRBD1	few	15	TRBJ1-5	CASSEGGGAYQPQHF	TGTGCCAGCAGTGAAGGAGGGGGCGCTTACCAGCCCCAGCATTTT
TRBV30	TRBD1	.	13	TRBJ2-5	CAWSADRGETQYF	TGTGCCTGGAGCGCCGACAGGGGAGAGACCCAGTACTTC
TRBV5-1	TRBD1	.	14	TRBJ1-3	CASSSRTGSNTIYF	TGCGCCAGCAGCTCACGGACAGGGAGCAACACCATATATTTT
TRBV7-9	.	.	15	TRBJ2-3	CASSLPDTGTDTQYF	TGTGCCAGCAGCTTACCCGACACCGGCACAGATACGCAGTATTTT
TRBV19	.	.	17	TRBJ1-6	CASSSYRGSSYNSPLHF	TGTGCCAGTAGTTCGTACAGAGGAAGCTCCTATAATTCACCCCTCCACTTT
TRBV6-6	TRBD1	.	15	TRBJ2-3	CASSYSGTGTDTQYF	TGTGCCAGCAGTTACTCAGGGACAGGCACAGATACGCAGTATTTT
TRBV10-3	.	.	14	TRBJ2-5	CAISEARLPETQYF	TGTGCCATCAGTGAGGCCCGGCTACCGGAGACCCAGTACTTC
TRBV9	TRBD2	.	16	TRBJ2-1	CASSVALGGVGNEQFF	TGTGCCAGCAGCGTAGCCCTCGGGGGGGTGGGTAATGAGCAGTTCTTC
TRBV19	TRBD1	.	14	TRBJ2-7	CASSLGQGPTKQYF	TGTGCCAGTAGTCTGGGACAGGGACCTACGAAGCAGTACTTC
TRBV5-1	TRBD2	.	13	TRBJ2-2	CASSWGLAGELFF	TGCGCCAGCAGCTGGGGACTAGCCGGGGAGCTGTTTTTT
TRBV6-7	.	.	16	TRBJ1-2	CASSYLERFSNYGYTF	TGTGCCAGCAGTTACTTAGAGAGGTTTAGTAACTATGGCTACACCTTC
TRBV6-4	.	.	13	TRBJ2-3	CASSGGETDTQYF	TGTGCCAGCAGTGGCGGGGAGACAGATACGCAGTATTTT
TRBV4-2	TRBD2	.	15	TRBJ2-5	CASSQETSGQETQYF	TGTGCCAGCAGCCAAGAAACTAGCGGCCAAGAGACCCAGTACTTC
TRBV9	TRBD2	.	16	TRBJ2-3	CASSFGTSGGLDTQYF	TGTGCCAGCAGCTTTGGGACTAGCGGGGGACTGGATACGCAGTATTTT
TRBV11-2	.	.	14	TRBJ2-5	CASSSRGADSGQYF	TGTGCCAGCAGCTCCCGGGGAGCTGATTCGGGCCAGTACTTC
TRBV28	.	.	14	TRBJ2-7	CASRRTGITYEQYF	TGTGCCAGCCGAAGGACGGGGATTACCTACGAGCAGTACTTC
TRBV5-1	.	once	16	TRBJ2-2	CASSLVGGTLTGELFF	TGCGCCAGCAGCTTGGTGGGCGGGACACTCACCGGGGAGCTGTTTTTT
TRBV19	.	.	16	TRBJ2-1	CASSSPPGHTNNEQFF	TGTGCCAGTAGCAGTCCCCCGGGACATACTAACAATGAGCAGTTCTTC